The 4 T cell receptor beta chains reported below all come from one sample, sequenced in a study of T cell responses to AZD1222 COVID-19 vaccine. Sequenced by immunoSEQ multiplex PCR; TCRdb stores in-frame clones only, minus some. The table has about 130,000 clones, about 82% seen once. The sample in question was peripheral blood, obtained on day 0 of AZD1222 vaccination. Receptor source: an adult in good health.

A few counts support this clone. The chain couples TRBV4-1 to TRBJ1-4; a possible D gene is TRBD1 (5 bases). Germline assignment: CDR1 MGHRA and CDR2 YSYEKL. The CDR3 is 17 amino acids. V lost 3 bases to trimming and J lost 6 bases, with 20 bases between them. This CDR3 is CASSHSRTGVGYEKLFF. The DNA for the CDR3 is TGCGCCAGCAGCCACTCTAGAACGGGGGTAGGGTATGAAAAACTGTTTTTT.

The chain is built from TRBV18 and TRBJ1-2, with TRBD1 as a possible D gene (6 bases). The germline gives CDR1 KGHSH, CDR2 LQKENI. Trimming removed 2 bases at V and 5 bases at J, with 12 bases between. The CDR3 extends over 14 amino acids. CDR3 protein: CASSPSRGFYGYTF. DNA of the CDR3: TGTGCCAGCTCACCATCCAGGGGATTTTATGGCTACACCTTC.

V gene TRBV28 combines with J gene TRBJ1-2; D uncertain. The CDR3 consists of 15 residues. The ends were cut back, 5 bases at V and 2 bases at J, with 15 bases in the middle. Germline loops: CDR1 MDHEN, CDR2 SYDVKM. CDR3 protein: CASSPYEGRNYGYTF. The CDR3 DNA reads TGTGCCAGCAGTCCCTACGAAGGGCGAAACTATGGCTACACCTTC.

The chain is built from TRBV12-5 and TRBJ2-4; 8 nucleotides line up with TRBD2. Germline V gene data show CDR1 as LGHNT and CDR2 as FRNRAP. The junction had 6 bases not matched to a gene; V was cut back by 5 bases and J by 9 bases. The CDR3 totals 13 residues. CDR3 in amino acids: CASGLAGSGIQYF. The CDR3 region has the DNA TGTGCTAGTGGTCTAGCGGGTTCAGGCATTCAGTACTTC.